This TCR beta chain comes out of a study of cytomegalovirus exposure and HLA in healthy donors. For the study at large: In terms of ancestry, the Caucasian-associated cluster contained 75% to 90% of the 300 to 400 genotyped donors. Study-wide results and caveats: CMV serostatus was the only immune exposure information that was available.

This clone was detected only a few times. Its cognate antigen is unknown. Germline V gene lookup returns CDR1 LNHDA and CDR2 SQIVND (reference sequence). The CDR3 contains 14 residues. Trimming at V came to 9 bases and at J to 7 bases, leaving 8 bases not matched to a gene. The PCR employed 60 Vbeta primers together with 13 Jbeta primers. Sequencing used immunoSEQ multiplex PCR; TCRdb keeps in-frame clones, though not all of them. Of 100,000 to 150,000 clones in the sample, roughly 78% were seen once. The TCR comes from a man under 40 in good health and CMV-seropositive. The sample taken for sequencing was PBMCs. The J gene is TRBJ1-4, the V gene TRBV19; the match to TRBD1 covers 10 bases. The CDR3 loop reads CASTIGTGAEKLFF. The CDR3, as DNA: TGTGCCAGCACCATCGGGACAGGGGCTGAAAAACTGTTTTTT.